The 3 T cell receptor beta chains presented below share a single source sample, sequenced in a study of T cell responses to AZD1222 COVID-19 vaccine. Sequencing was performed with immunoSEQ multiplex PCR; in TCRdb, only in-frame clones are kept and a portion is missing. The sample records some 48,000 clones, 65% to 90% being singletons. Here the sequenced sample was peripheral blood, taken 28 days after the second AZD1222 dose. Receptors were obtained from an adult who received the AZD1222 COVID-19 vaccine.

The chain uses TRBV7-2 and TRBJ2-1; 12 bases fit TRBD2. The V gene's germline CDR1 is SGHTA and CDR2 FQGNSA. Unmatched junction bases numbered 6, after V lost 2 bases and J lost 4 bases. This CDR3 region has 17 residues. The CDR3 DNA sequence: TGTGCCAGCAGCTTAAGGGCTAGCGGGAGGGGTTACAATGAGCAGTTCTTC. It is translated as CASSLRASGRGYNEQFF.

CDR3 loop: CATSRGLSGSRDTQYF. As DNA, the CDR3 is TGTGCCACCAGCAGAGGTCTATCGGGGAGCAGGGATACGCAGTATTTT. The V and J genes are TRBV15 and TRBJ2-3; D is possibly TRBD2 (5 bases). Trimming took off 1 base at V and 6 bases at J, with 17 bases between the two ends. The CDR3 has 16 residues. The germline CDR1 and CDR2 sequences are LNHNV and YYDKDF (reference sequence).

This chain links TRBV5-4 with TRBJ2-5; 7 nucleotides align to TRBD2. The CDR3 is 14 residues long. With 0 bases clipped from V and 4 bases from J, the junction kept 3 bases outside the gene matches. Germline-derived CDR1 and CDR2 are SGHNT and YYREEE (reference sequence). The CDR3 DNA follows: TGTGCCAGCAGCTTGGTTGGGGGGGGAGAGACCCAGTACTTC. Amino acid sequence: CASSLVGGGETQYF.